Below, 23 T cell receptor beta chains from the same sample are listed, as sequenced in a study of blood T cell repertoires in COVID-19. The method was immunoSEQ multiplex PCR; TCRdb's version includes in-frame clones alone and lacks a portion of them. This sample has more than 45,000 clones, with under 80% found just once. The material sequenced was peripheral blood. The receptors here all came from a human donor in a cohort sampled during active COVID-19.

The V call is TRBV28, the J call TRBJ1-5, with D possibly TRBD1 on 6 matching bases. In germline, CDR1 is MDHEN, CDR2 SYDVKM. V shed 4 bases and J shed 4 bases, with 17 bases lying between them. CDR3 length: 16 amino acids. In DNA, the CDR3 is TGTGCCAGCAGTTCCGAATCACAGGGCCTTAATCAGCCCCAGCATTTT. Its translation is CASSSESQGLNQPQHF.

The rearrangement links TRBV28 to TRBJ1-2; 8 bases are shared with TRBD1. The CDR3 covers 14 residues. CDR1 and CDR2 from the germline V gene are MDHEN and SYDVKM. Germline trimming cut 6 bases from V and 2 bases from J; bases unmatched to any gene: 5. CDR3 sequence reads: CASSPDRGNYGYTF. The CDR3 DNA follows: TGTGCCAGCAGCCCCGACAGGGGAAACTATGGCTACACCTTC.

The chain recombines TRBV18 with TRBJ1-4; 9 bases map to TRBD1. This CDR3 comprises 12 residues. V was pared by 4 bases and J by 12 bases, with 3 bases of the junction left unmatched. Germline values: CDR1 KGHSH, CDR2 LQKENI. The chain's CDR3 is CASSRDRVELFF. DNA of the CDR3: TGTGCCAGCTCACGGGACAGGGTCGAACTGTTTTTT.

CDR3 amino acids: CASSPSGTGGTEAFF. The DNA of the CDR3 is TGTGCCAGCAGTCCCTCCGGGACAGGGGGCACTGAAGCTTTCTTT. The J gene is TRBJ1-1, the V gene TRBV28, with 11 bases matching TRBD1. The germline gives CDR1 MDHEN, CDR2 SYDVKM. Losses at the gene ends were 5 bases for V and 4 bases for J; bases not matched to a gene: 6. The CDR3 extends over 15 amino acids.

The genes are TRBV28 and TRBJ1-1; D is perhaps TRBD1 (5 bases). The V gene's germline CDR1 is MDHEN and CDR2 SYDVKM. The CDR3 runs to 14 residues. V was cut by 3 bases and J by 2 bases, with 10 bases left in between. The CDR3 reads CASSLGWGNTEAFF. CDR3 DNA: TGTGCCAGCAGTTTGGGCTGGGGCAACACTGAAGCTTTCTTT. The whole variable domain, remainder taken from reference TRBV28 and TRBJ1-1, is DVKVTQSSRYLVKRTGEKVFLECVQDMDHENMFWYRQDPGLGLRLIYFSYDVKMKEKGDIPEGYSVSREKKERFSLILESASTNQTSMYLCASSLGWGNTEAFFGQGTRLTVV.

The rearrangement uses TRBV5-6 and TRBJ2-7; D is undetermined. From germline, CDR1 is SGHDT and CDR2 YYEEEE. There are 15 residues in the CDR3. V was pared by 0 bases and J by 5 bases, with 15 bases between. Here the CDR3 DNA reads TGTGCCAGCAGCTTGGCCAACAACCATGAGGACGAGCAGTACTTC. This gives the protein CASSLANNHEDEQYF.

This clone appeared once. This sequence joins TRBV6-5 and TRBJ1-2, with D unclear. Germline V gene lookup returns CDR1 MNHEY and CDR2 SVGAGI. This CDR3 is 15 amino acids long. With 4 bases removed from V and 5 bases from J, the gap between germline ends came to 17 bases. CDR3 DNA sequence: TGTGCCAGCAGTTCTGACGGTCGCCGAGGGTATGGCTACACCTTC. It encodes CASSSDGRRGYGYTF.

Worth noting for this clone: Other nucleotide sequences in the sample specify the same CDR3. The V and J genes are TRBV7-2 and TRBJ1-4; 7 bases map to TRBD1. Germline V gene sequence: CDR1 SGHTA, CDR2 FQGNSA. Trimming took 6 bases from V and 0 from J; bases not matched to a gene: 4. CDR3 size: 15 residues. The CDR3: CASSSQGATNEKLFF. The CDR3 nucleotides are TGTGCCAGCAGTTCTCAGGGGGCAACTAATGAAAAACTGTTTTTT.

The J gene is TRBJ1-1, the V gene TRBV7-9, with D hard to call. CDR3 length equals 14 residues. Germline V gene lookup returns CDR1 SEHNR and CDR2 FQNEAQ (reference sequence). V gave up 9 bases and J gave up 3 bases, with 17 bases separating them. CDR3: CASVPNFADTEAFF. Written as DNA, the CDR3 is TGTGCCAGTGTCCCCAACTTTGCGGACACTGAAGCTTTCTTT.

V is TRBV12-3 or TRBV12-4 and J is TRBJ1-1; D is uncertain. There are 12 residues in the CDR3. Trimming removed 4 bases from V and 4 bases from J, with 7 bases in between. The CDR3 coding sequence is TGTGCCAGCAGTTACTTCGGCACTGAAGCTTTCTTT. This gives the protein CASSYFGTEAFF.

The chain combines TRBV29-1 with TRBJ1-1; 8 bases are a match to TRBD1. The CDR3 extends over 13 amino acids. After removal of 6 bases from V and 0 bases from J, the junction contained 3 bases not matched to a gene. CDR1 is SQVTM and CDR2 is ANQGSEA in the germline V gene. CDR3 amino acids: CSVRTGMNTEAFF. The CDR3 nucleotides are TGCAGCGTCCGGACAGGGATGAACACTGAAGCTTTCTTT.

This clone was found once. The rearrangement links TRBV7-8 to TRBJ2-7, with TRBD1 matching 8 bases. This CDR3 has 15 residues. CDR1 and CDR2 (germline): SGHVS, FQNEAQ. Unmatched junction bases numbered 12, after V lost 6 bases and J lost 5 bases. Here the CDR3 DNA reads TGTGCCAGCAGTCTTCGGGACAGGAGGGGTCACGAGCAGTACTTC. This translates into CASSLRDRRGHEQYF.

This clone was seen a few times. The DNA of the CDR3 is TGTGCCAGCGGTAGGGGCCGCGGGGGAGAAGAGACCCAGTACTTC. Translating gives CASGRGRGGEETQYF. This chain links TRBV5-4 with TRBJ2-5, with 7 bases matching TRBD2. This CDR3 is 15 amino acids long. J lost 3 bases, V lost 7 bases, and 12 bases had no gene match. CDR1 and CDR2 (germline): SGHNT, YYREEE (reference sequence).

In this sample, this clone turned up a few times. This chain joins TRBV7-2 and TRBJ1-3, with D unresolved. The CDR3 consists of 15 residues. Germline CDR1 SGHTA, CDR2 FQGNSA. V lost 3 bases and J lost 0, with 9 bases in between. DNA for the CDR3: TGTGCCAGCAGCTTCGGTCCTTCCTCTGGAAACACCATATATTTT. This sequence encodes CASSFGPSSGNTIYF.

The genes are TRBV3-1 (or the pseudogene TRBV3-2) and TRBJ2-3; TRBD2 matches 10 bases. Unmatched junction bases numbered 4, after V lost 3 bases and J lost 4 bases. Germline V CDR1 and CDR2: LGHDT, YNNKEL (reference sequence). CDR3 length: 15 residues. Here the CDR3 reads CASSQPGTSADTQYF. In DNA form, the CDR3 reads TGTGCCAGCAGCCAGCCCGGGACTAGCGCAGATACGCAGTATTTT.

This chain uses TRBV6-1 with TRBJ2-7; 9 positions match TRBD1. The V and J ends lost 2 bases and 4 bases, in that order; junction bases with no gene match: 6. The CDR3 is 15 amino acids. From germline, CDR1 is MNHNS and CDR2 SASEGT. The CDR3 is CASSEKPGQGYEQYF. The CDR3 DNA is TGTGCCAGCAGTGAAAAGCCTGGACAGGGGTACGAGCAGTACTTC.

The genes are TRBV2 and TRBJ1-1; TRBD1 matches 9 bases. CDR1 is SNHLY and CDR2 is FYNNEI in the germline V gene. The CDR3 has 15 residues. Unmatched junction bases numbered 6, after V lost 3 bases and J lost 4 bases. CDR3 region: CASSDSQGAGTEAFF. CDR3 DNA: TGTGCCAGCAGTGATTCACAGGGGGCGGGCACTGAAGCTTTCTTT.

V usage is TRBV28 and J usage is TRBJ2-1, with 8 bases matching TRBD2. Germline V CDR1 and CDR2: MDHEN, SYDVKM. V was clipped by 5 bases and J by 7 bases; unmatched bases: 13. This CDR3 comprises 16 residues. The CDR3: CASSTSLAGRKNEQFF. The CDR3 DNA reads TGTGCCAGCAGTACTTCCCTAGCGGGTAGGAAGAATGAGCAGTTCTTC.

The chain carries TRBV15 and TRBJ2-2; possibly TRBD2 for D (6 bases). Trimming pared 3 bases from V and 2 bases from J, leaving 13 bases between. The germline V gene encodes CDR1 LNHNV and CDR2 YYDKDF (reference sequence). The CDR3 runs to 16 residues. CDR3 nucleotide sequence: TGTGCCACCAGCAGGACCGGGACTTTAAACACCGGGGAGCTGTTTTTT. Amino acid sequence: CATSRTGTLNTGELFF.

This chain joins TRBV3-1 (or the pseudogene TRBV3-2) and TRBJ1-4; D gene uncertain. CDR3 size: 16 residues. Germline values: CDR1 LGHDT, CDR2 YNNKEL (reference sequence). V was trimmed by 0 bases and J by 4 bases, leaving 12 bases between them. The CDR3 protein is CASSQDAGKDNEKLFF. CDR3 nucleotide sequence: TGTGCCAGCAGCCAAGACGCGGGGAAGGATAATGAAAAACTGTTTTTT.

The gene calls are TRBV5-7 and TRBJ1-2; D perhaps matches TRBD1 (6 bases). TRBV5-7 is assigned to the ORF class and has an uncertain function. Trimming cost V 4 bases and J 5 bases, with 24 bases left between them. The CDR3 has 17 residues. The CDR3 here is CASSPRRTGPLRYGYTF. The CDR3 nucleotides read TGTGCCAGCAGCCCCCGACGAACAGGGCCTCTAAGGTATGGCTACACCTTC.

The chain uses TRBV3-1 (or the pseudogene TRBV3-2) and TRBJ1-4; TRBD1 is a possible D gene (5 bases). Germline CDR1 and CDR2: LGHDT and YNNKEL (reference sequence). The CDR3 sequence is 15 residues long. V lost 4 bases to trimming and J lost 5 bases, with 14 bases between them. The DNA of the CDR3 is TGTGCCAGCAGCCGATTAGACAGCCCGAATGAAAAACTGTTTTTT. Residues: CASSRLDSPNEKLFF.

The rearrangement uses TRBV6-6 and TRBJ1-6, with D possibly TRBD1 on 6 matching bases. This CDR3 spans 14 amino acids. V shed 4 bases and J shed 8 bases, with 12 bases lying between them. Germline V gene lookup returns CDR1 MNHNY and CDR2 SVGAGI (reference sequence). CDR3: CASSFQGSHSPLHF. As DNA, the CDR3 is TGTGCCAGCAGTTTTCAGGGGAGTCATTCACCCCTCCACTTT.